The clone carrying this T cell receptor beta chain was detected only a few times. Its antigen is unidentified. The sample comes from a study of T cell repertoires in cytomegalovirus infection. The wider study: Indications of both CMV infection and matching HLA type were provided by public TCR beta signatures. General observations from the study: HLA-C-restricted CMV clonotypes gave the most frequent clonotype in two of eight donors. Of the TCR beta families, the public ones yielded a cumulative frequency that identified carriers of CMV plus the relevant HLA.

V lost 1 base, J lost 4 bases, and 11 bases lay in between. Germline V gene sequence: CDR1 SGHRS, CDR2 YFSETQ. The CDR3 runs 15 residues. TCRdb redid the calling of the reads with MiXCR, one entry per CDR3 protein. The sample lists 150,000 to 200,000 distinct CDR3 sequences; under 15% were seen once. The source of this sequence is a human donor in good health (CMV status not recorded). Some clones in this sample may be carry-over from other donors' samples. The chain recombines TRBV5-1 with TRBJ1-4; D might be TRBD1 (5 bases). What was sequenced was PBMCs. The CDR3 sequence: CASSLYGTFNEKLFF. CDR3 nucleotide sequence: TGCGCCAGCAGCTTGTATGGGACCTTTAATGAAAAACTGTTTTTT.